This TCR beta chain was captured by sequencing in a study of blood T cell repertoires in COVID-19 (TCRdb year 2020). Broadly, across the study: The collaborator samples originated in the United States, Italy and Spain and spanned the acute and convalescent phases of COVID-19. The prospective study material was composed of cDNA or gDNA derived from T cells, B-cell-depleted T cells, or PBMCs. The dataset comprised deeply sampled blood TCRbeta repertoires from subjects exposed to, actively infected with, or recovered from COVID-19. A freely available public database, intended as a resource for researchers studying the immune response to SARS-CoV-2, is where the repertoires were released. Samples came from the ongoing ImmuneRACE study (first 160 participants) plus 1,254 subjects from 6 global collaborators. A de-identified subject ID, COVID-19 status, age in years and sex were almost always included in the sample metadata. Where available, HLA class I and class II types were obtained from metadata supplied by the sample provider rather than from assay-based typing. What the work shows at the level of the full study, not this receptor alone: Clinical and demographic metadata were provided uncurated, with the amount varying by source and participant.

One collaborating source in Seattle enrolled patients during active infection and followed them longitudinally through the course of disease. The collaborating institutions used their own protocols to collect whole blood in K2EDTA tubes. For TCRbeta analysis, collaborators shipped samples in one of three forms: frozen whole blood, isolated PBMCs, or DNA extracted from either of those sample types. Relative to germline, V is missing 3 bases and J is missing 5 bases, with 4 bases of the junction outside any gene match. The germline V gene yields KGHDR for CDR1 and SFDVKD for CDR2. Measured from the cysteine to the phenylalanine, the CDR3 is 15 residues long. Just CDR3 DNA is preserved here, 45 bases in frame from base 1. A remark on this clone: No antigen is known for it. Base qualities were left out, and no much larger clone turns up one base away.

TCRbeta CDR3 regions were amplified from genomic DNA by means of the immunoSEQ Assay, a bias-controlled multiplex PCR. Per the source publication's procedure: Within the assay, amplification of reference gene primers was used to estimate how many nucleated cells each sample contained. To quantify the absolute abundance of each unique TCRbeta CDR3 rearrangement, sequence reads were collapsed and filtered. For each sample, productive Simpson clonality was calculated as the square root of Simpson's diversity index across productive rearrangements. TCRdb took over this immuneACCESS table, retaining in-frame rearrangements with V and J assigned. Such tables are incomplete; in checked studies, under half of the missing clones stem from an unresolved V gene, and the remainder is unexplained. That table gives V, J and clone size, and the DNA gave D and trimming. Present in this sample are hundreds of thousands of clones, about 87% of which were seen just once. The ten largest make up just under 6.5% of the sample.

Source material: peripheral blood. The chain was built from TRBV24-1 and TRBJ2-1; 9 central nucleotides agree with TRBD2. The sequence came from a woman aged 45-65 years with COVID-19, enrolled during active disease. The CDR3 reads CATSDASGTNNEQFF. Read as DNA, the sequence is TGTGCCACCAGTGATGCTAGCGGGACTAACAATGAGCAGTTCTTC.